The T cell receptor (beta chain) described here comes from a study of cytomegalovirus exposure and HLA in healthy donors. General study findings and limits: Most TCR sequences were seen very rarely across donors, but some public TCRs occurred in many. Around 160 TCR beta chains were listed as cytomegalovirus-associated.

Looked up from germline, CDR1 is SGHRS and CDR2 is YFSETQ. The CDR3 contains 15 residues. The ends were cut back, 3 bases at V and 0 bases at J, with 10 bases in the middle. Separate from the approximately 670-subject first cohort, the roughly 120-subject validation cohort was the one that the donors belonged to. This clone was observed a few times. The target antigen is unknown. TCRdb's table, derived via immunoSEQ multiplex PCR, lists solely in-frame clones and lacks some. The sample records a few hundred thousand clones, about 90% being singletons. The TCR sequence derives from a woman under 40 in good health and CMV-seronegative. The chain links TRBV5-1 to TRBJ1-5; unclear D gene. Sequenced sample: PBMCs. The CDR3 DNA reads as TGCGCCAGCAGCTCCGAACCCGATAGCAATCAGCCCCAGCATTTT. The encoded protein is CASSSEPDSNQPQHF.